Listed below are T cell receptor beta chains from one sample, sequenced in a study of OX40 agonist ivuxolimab in advanced cancers. TCRdb's table, derived via immunoSEQ multiplex PCR, lists solely in-frame clones and lacks some. The sample carries roughly 79,000 clones, around 92% recorded once. This specimen consisted of CD4+ or CD8+ T cells sorted from blood, obtained in a trial of the OX40 agonist ivuxolimab. These receptors were obtained from an adult with an advanced solid tumor such as melanoma, head and neck, liver or kidney cancer. Both conserved end residues are part of each CDR3. The D gene is left open where the match is weak. The size of a clone is reported for some rows only, either as once, few or many, or as a class for expanded clones.

v_call	j_call	d_call	clone_size	cdr3_nt	cdr3_aa
TRBV5-1	TRBJ2-1	TRBD2	.	TGCGCCAGCAGCTTGGATGGGAGCGGGGCGCGTAATGAGCAGTTCTTC	CASSLDGSGARNEQFF
TRBV30	TRBJ2-7	TRBD2	.	TGTGCCTGGGGCCTAGCGGGAGGGTCCTACGAGCAGTACTTC	CAWGLAGGSYEQYF
TRBV7-2	TRBJ2-5	TRBD2	.	TGTGCCAGCAGCTCAGGACTAGCGGGAGGCCCTGAGACCCAGTACTTC	CASSSGLAGGPETQYF
TRBV5-1	TRBJ1-1	.	once	TGCGCCAGCAGCGTCGGACGGGGTGAAGCTTTCTTT	CASSVGRGEAFF
TRBV2	TRBJ2-1	.	.	TGTGCCAGCAGCGGGTTATACAATGAGCAGTTCTTC	CASSGLYNEQFF
TRBV30	TRBJ2-5	.	.	TGTGCCTGGAGTCCCCCGAGGGACCCAGAGACCCAGTACTTC	CAWSPPRDPETQYF
TRBV9	TRBJ2-2	TRBD2	.	TGTGCCAGCAGCGTAAAGAGGGTGGGAGGGCCGGATTCCGGGGAGCTGTTTTTT	CASSVKRVGGPDSGELFF
TRBV5-4	TRBJ2-3	TRBD2	.	TGTGCCAGCAGCTCACAGACTAGCGCTAGCACAGATACGCAGTATTTT	CASSSQTSASTDTQYF
TRBV5-6	TRBJ2-3	TRBD2	.	TGTGCCAGCAGCTTGGCGGGAGGGCCCGCAGATACGCAGTATTTT	CASSLAGGPADTQYF
TRBV10-3	TRBJ2-2	.	.	TGTGCCATCAGTGCGAGGGCGAGGGTTGATGTCGGGGAGCTGTTTTTT	CAISARARVDVGELFF
TRBV28	TRBJ2-7	TRBD2	.	TGTGCCAGCAGGGAGACCGGGACTAGCGGGGTATTGTACTTC	CASRETGTSGVLYF
TRBV18	TRBJ2-7	.	few	TGTGCCAGCTCACCGCAGGGAGGCGAGCAGTACTTC	CASSPQGGEQYF
TRBV25-1	TRBJ1-2	.	.	TGTGCCAGCAGATTCACGGGAGGGGATGGCTACACCTTC	CASRFTGGDGYTF
TRBV14	TRBJ1-1	.	.	TGTGCCAGCAGCCAAGAGAGGGCGAGGGATACTGAAGCTTTCTTT	CASSQERARDTEAFF
TRBV7-9	TRBJ2-7	.	.	TGTGCCAGCAGCCCTCGAGGGAACGCCTACGAGCAGTACTTC	CASSPRGNAYEQYF
TRBV4-3	TRBJ2-3	.	.	TGCGCCAGCAGCCAAGATCCAACGTTCACAGATACGCAGTATTTT	CASSQDPTFTDTQYF
TRBV5-1	TRBJ2-2	TRBD2	.	TGCGCCAGCAGCCGAAGACTAGCGGGGTACACCGGGGAGCTGTTTTTT	CASSRRLAGYTGELFF
TRBV13	TRBJ1-1	.	.	TGTGCCAGCACCCTCGGGAGGGCCGCTGAAGCTTTCTTT	CASTLGRAAEAFF
TRBV23-1	TRBJ2-7	TRBD2	.	TGCGCCAGCAGTCGTAGGGTACTAGCGGCGTGGAGCTCCTACGAGCAGTACTTC	CASSRRVLAAWSSYEQYF
TRBV6-1	TRBJ1-2	.	.	TGTGCCAGCAAGGACATCGGGTATGGCTACACCTTC	CASKDIGYGYTF
TRBV30	TRBJ2-2	TRBD1	.	TGTGCCTGGAGTAGGGACAGGGGGCGAGGTGGGGAGCTGTTTTTT	CAWSRDRGRGGELFF
TRBV19	TRBJ2-2	.	.	TGTGCCAGTAGTATGGGTGTGAACACCGGGGAGCTGTTTTTT	CASSMGVNTGELFF
TRBV7-9	TRBJ2-3	.	few	TGTGCCAGCAGCCAAAAAGGCGGGCCCACAGATACGCAGTATTTT	CASSQKGGPTDTQYF
TRBV10-3	TRBJ2-4	TRBD2	.	TGTGCCATCAGTGAGTCAGGTAGCGGGAGTGGTAGTAACATTCAGTACTTC	CAISESGSGSGSNIQYF
TRBV15	TRBJ2-3	.	.	TGTGCCACCAGCAGAAGGACTGGGGGCACAGATACGCAGTATTTT	CATSRRTGGTDTQYF
TRBV28	TRBJ2-5	TRBD2	once	TGTGCCAGCAGCCCAAGCGGGGCCCAGGCGACCCAGTACTTC	CASSPSGAQATQYF
TRBV11-3	TRBJ2-1	.	.	TGTGCCAGCAGCTTAGAGTTTTCGGACAATGAGCAGTTCTTC	CASSLEFSDNEQFF
TRBV4-2	TRBJ1-1	.	.	TGTGCCAGCAGCCAAGTACCCGGGAGCCTCCCGGACACTGAAGCTTTCTTT	CASSQVPGSLPDTEAFF
TRBV6-6	TRBJ1-1	.	.	TGTGCCAGCAGCTTGGTGGGGGACACTGAAGCTTTCTTT	CASSLVGDTEAFF
TRBV19	TRBJ2-5	TRBD1	.	TGTGCCAGTAGGGGACAGGGAGAGACCCAGTACTTC	CASRGQGETQYF
TRBV29-1	TRBJ1-1	TRBD1	.	TGCAGCGTGGGGACAGGCTGGGACACTGAAGCTTTCTTT	CSVGTGWDTEAFF
TRBV30	TRBJ2-1	TRBD2	.	TGTGCCTGGAGCTGGACTAGCGGGCCACTCAATGAGCAGTTCTTC	CAWSWTSGPLNEQFF
TRBV19	TRBJ2-1	.	.	TGTGCCAGTAAGGCGGGGCTATACAACAATGAGCAGTTCTTC	CASKAGLYNNEQFF
TRBV18	TRBJ2-5	.	.	TGTGCCAGCTCATTACGTCGGCAAGTGGACCAGTACTTC	CASSLRRQVDQYF
TRBV7-2	TRBJ1-2	TRBD1	.	TGTGCCAGCAGCGCAAGCCGGGGGACAGGTAGTACCTATGGCTACACCTTC	CASSASRGTGSTYGYTF
TRBV28	TRBJ2-7	.	once	TGTGCCAGCAGTCCTCTCTACGAGCAGTACTTC	CASSPLYEQYF
TRBV7-9	TRBJ2-6	.	.	TGTGCCAGCAGCTTCGTCTCAGGGGCCAACGTCCTGACTTTC	CASSFVSGANVLTF
TRBV15	TRBJ1-4	TRBD1	.	TGTGCCACCAGCAGAGATCAGAGGGGGCGCGAAAAACTGTTTTTT	CATSRDQRGREKLFF
TRBV5-1	TRBJ2-2	.	once	TGCGCCAGCAGCTTGTCGGGGTTTAGGACCGGGGAGCTGTTTTTT	CASSLSGFRTGELFF
TRBV5-1	TRBJ2-7	TRBD2	.	TGCGCCAGCAGCTCTAAAGGACTAGACTACGAGCAGTACTTC	CASSSKGLDYEQYF
TRBV11-2	TRBJ2-7	.	.	TGTGCCAGCAGCTCCTTCTGGCTAGCAAGAGCGTCCTACGAGCAGTACTTC	CASSSFWLARASYEQYF
TRBV7-2	TRBJ2-1	.	.	TGTGCCAGCAGCTTACAGAGGGCATACAATGAGCAGTTCTTC	CASSLQRAYNEQFF
TRBV11-2	TRBJ2-7	.	.	TGTGCCAGCAGCGATGAGCCCCTCTGGACCTACGAGCAGTACTTC	CASSDEPLWTYEQYF
TRBV4-2	TRBJ2-2	TRBD2	.	TGTGCCAGCAGCCAAGAAATACTAGCGGGAGGTTTCGGGGAGCTGTTTTTT	CASSQEILAGGFGELFF
TRBV7-3	TRBJ2-5	.	.	TGTGCCAGCAGCCCCGGGAACCAAGAGACCCAGTACTTC	CASSPGNQETQYF
TRBV19	TRBJ1-4	.	.	TGTGCCAGTAGTATCTCTAGGGAAAAACTGTTTTTT	CASSISREKLFF
TRBV19	TRBJ1-2	.	.	TGTGCCAGTAGTCCCATTCTTCTACACGGCTACACCTTC	CASSPILLHGYTF
TRBV5-3	TRBJ1-5	.	.	TGTGCCAGAAGCTTGGATAGCCAGTTTGTATCTGAGGGCCAGCATTTT	CARSLDSQFVSEGQHF
TRBV9	TRBJ2-7	TRBD1	.	TGTGCCAGCAGCCTACGGCCAAGGCCGGGACAGGGGGCAACCTACGAGCAGTACTTC	CASSLRPRPGQGATYEQYF
TRBV5-4	TRBJ1-1	.	.	TGTGCCAGCAGCCCGGGACAAATGAACACTGAAGCTTTCTTT	CASSPGQMNTEAFF
TRBV5-1	TRBJ2-7	.	.	TGCGCCAGCAGCTTTAGACGGCCCCCTGACGAGCAGTACTTC	CASSFRRPPDEQYF
TRBV7-2	TRBJ1-5	.	once	TGTGCCAGCAGCTTAGGAGGCTCGCGCAATCAGCCCCAGCATTTT	CASSLGGSRNQPQHF
TRBV28	TRBJ2-7	.	.	TGTGCCAGCATCCAGCCCCCCTACGAGCAGTACTTC	CASIQPPYEQYF